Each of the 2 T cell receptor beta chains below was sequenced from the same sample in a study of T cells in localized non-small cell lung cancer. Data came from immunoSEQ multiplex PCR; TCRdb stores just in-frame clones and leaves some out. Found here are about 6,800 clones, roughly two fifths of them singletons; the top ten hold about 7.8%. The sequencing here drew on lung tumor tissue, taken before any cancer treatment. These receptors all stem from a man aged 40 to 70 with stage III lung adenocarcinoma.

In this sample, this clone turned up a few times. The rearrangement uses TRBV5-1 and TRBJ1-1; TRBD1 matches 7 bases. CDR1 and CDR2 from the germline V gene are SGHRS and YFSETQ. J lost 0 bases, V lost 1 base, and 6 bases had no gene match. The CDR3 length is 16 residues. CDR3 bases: TGCGCCAGCAGCTTGAAACAGGGGACCCTGAACACTGAAGCTTTCTTT. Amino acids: CASSLKQGTLNTEAFF.

The CDR3 nucleotides read TGTGCCAGCAGCCAATTTATGGCCGAGCAGTTCTTC. Its protein is CASSQFMAEQFF. This chain connects TRBV14 to TRBJ2-1; D is ambiguous. The CDR3 runs to 12 residues. Germline V gene data show CDR1 as SGHDN and CDR2 as FVKESK. Trimming removed 2 bases at V and 10 bases at J, with 9 bases between.